The following is a T cell receptor beta chain sequence with its context. Its antigen remains unidentified. An end of the junction does not agree with germline; a read error may underlie this. Priming with a constant-region primer yielded TCR beta cDNA from 400 to 500 ng total RNA. A slightly modified ARM-PCR protocol with three nested multiplex PCR rounds produced these TCR beta libraries. TRBV1-TRBV30 forward and Cbeta reverse primers drove the first two roughly 10-cycle rounds. TCRdb ran MiXCR on the multiplex PCR reads and lists one entry per CDR3 protein. Of 300,000 to 400,000 distinct CDR3 sequences in the sample, 50% to 70% were seen once. The CDR3 totals 14 residues. Germline CDR1 is SQVTM and CDR2 is ANQGSEA. For blood RNA, unsorted whole blood served as the source, and germline DNA was extracted too. This sample stems from a study of tumor-infiltrating lymphocytes in primary liver carcinoma. Findings and caveats of the study: The 250 largest clones made up significantly more of tumor than blood repertoires (p = 0.039).

V usage is TRBV29-1 and J usage is TRBJ1-2, with D possibly matching TRBD1 (5 bases). The TCR sequence derives from a man between 35 and 55 years old with primary liver carcinoma and hepatitis B virus infection. Sample: peripheral blood. CDR3 protein: CSVEGGRRSYGYTF. For the CDR3, the DNA is TGCAGCGTTGAAGGGGGCCGCAGGTCATACGGCTACACATTC. Supplemented by reference TRBV29-1 and TRBJ1-2, the full variable domain reads SAVISQKPSRDICQRGTSLTIQCQVDSQVTMMFWYRQQPGQSLTLIATANQGSEATYESGFVIDKFPISRPNLTFSTLTVSNMSPEDSSIYLCSVEGGRRSYGYTFGSGTRLTVV.